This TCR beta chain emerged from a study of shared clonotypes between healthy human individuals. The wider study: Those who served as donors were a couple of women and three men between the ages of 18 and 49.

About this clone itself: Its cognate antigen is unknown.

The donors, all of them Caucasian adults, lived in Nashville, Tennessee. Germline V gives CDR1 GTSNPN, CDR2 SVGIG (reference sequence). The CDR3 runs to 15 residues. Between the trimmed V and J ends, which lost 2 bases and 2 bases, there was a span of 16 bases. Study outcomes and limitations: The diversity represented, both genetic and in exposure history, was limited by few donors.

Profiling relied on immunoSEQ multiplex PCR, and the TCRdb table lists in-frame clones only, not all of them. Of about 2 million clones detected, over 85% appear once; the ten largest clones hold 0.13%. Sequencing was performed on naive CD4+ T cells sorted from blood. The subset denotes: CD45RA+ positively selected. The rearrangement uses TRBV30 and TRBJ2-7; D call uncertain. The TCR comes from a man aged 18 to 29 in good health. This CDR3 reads CAWSRNFGPAYEQYF. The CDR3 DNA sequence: TGTGCCTGGAGTCGCAATTTCGGCCCGGCCTACGAGCAGTACTTC.